The 8 T cell receptor beta chains listed next were all sequenced from one sample in a study of control samples from healthy donors and cancer patients. The assay was immunoSEQ multiplex PCR, and TCRdb's table has in-frame clones only and misses some. There are some 120,000 clones in the sample; about 93% occur only once, and roughly 1.7% lies in the top ten. Sequenced sample: PBMCs. These receptors all come from a man aged 45-65 years with head and neck cancer.

The chain carries TRBV5-1 and TRBJ2-7; the match to TRBD1 covers 9 bases. The CDR3 length is 15 residues. Looked up from germline, CDR1 is SGHRS and CDR2 is YFSETQ. V was pared by 1 base and J by 6 bases, with 8 bases of the junction left unmatched. The CDR3 loop is CASSLIGQGSSEQYF. As DNA, the CDR3 is TGCGCCAGCAGCTTGATCGGACAGGGGTCTTCCGAGCAGTACTTC. The variable domain in full, completed from reference TRBV5-1 and TRBJ2-7, reads KAGVTQTPRYLIKTRGQQVTLSCSPISGHRSVSWYQQTPGQGLQFLFEYFSETQRNKGNFPGRFSGRQFSNSRSEMNVSTLELGDSALYLCASSLIGQGSSEQYFGPGTRLTVT.

The chain recombines TRBV18 with TRBJ1-2, with 9 bases lining up with TRBD1. J gave up 7 bases and V 0 bases, and 15 bases lay outside the gene matches. CDR1 is KGHSH and CDR2 is LQKENI in the germline V gene. The CDR3 is made up of 18 amino acids. This CDR3 reads CASSPPVFSGQGTFGYTF. CDR3 nucleotide sequence: TGTGCCAGCTCACCACCGGTGTTTTCGGGACAGGGTACGTTTGGCTACACCTTC.

V gene TRBV5-5 combines with J gene TRBJ1-4; the D is unclear. Trimming took off 0 bases at V and 2 bases at J, with 8 bases between the two ends. This CDR3 spans 15 amino acids. Germline-derived CDR1 and CDR2 are SGHKS and YYEKEE (reference sequence). The CDR3 here is CASSLAGRTNEKLFF. Written as DNA, the CDR3 is TGTGCCAGCAGCTTGGCGGGGAGGACTAATGAAAAACTGTTTTTT.

The V call is TRBV28, the J call TRBJ2-7; TRBD1 or TRBD2 may be the D gene (5 bases each). This CDR3 has 15 amino acids. CDR1 and CDR2 from the germline V gene are MDHEN and SYDVKM. The V end was cut by 4 bases, the J end by 4 bases, with 17 bases between. In DNA form, the CDR3 reads TGTGCCAGCAGTTCCTGGGGCAATCGCGGGTACGAGCAGTACTTC. It yields the protein CASSSWGNRGYEQYF.

The gene calls are TRBV7-2 and TRBJ1-2, with D unresolved. Trimming left V 2 bases short and J 0 bases short, with 7 bases between. The CDR3 is 14 amino acids. CDR1 SGHTA and CDR2 FQGNSA come from the germline V gene. The CDR3 loop is CASSLYSANYGYTF. The CDR3 region has the DNA TGTGCCAGCAGCTTATACAGCGCTAACTATGGCTACACCTTC.

The chain recombines TRBV7-2 with TRBJ1-1; TRBD1 aligns across 10 bases. V shed 6 bases and J 6 bases; nucleotides not matched to a gene: 10. The CDR3 has 15 residues. Germline assignment: CDR1 SGHTA and CDR2 FQGNSA. The CDR3 bases are TGTGCCAGCAGACCCTACCTGACAGGGGGCTCTGAAGCTTTCTTT. This encodes CASRPYLTGGSEAFF. Combining the CDR3 with reference TRBV7-2 and TRBJ1-1 gives the whole variable domain GAGVSQSPSNKVTEKGKDVELRCDPISGHTALYWYRQSLGQGLEFLIYFQGNSAPDKSGLPSDRFSAERTGGSVSTLTIQRTQQEDSAVYLCASRPYLTGGSEAFFGQGTRLTVV.

V is TRBV19 and J is TRBJ2-2; D possibly uses TRBD1 or TRBD2 (5 bases each). The CDR3 loop spans 15 amino acids. Germline CDR1 is LNHDA and CDR2 is SQIVND (reference sequence). V dropped 3 bases and J dropped 0 bases, with 8 bases sitting between them. In nucleotides, the CDR3 is TGTGCCAGTAGTATGGGGCGGGCGAACACCGGGGAGCTGTTTTTT. Translated: CASSMGRANTGELFF.

This clone occurred once. The CDR3 coding sequence is TGCGCCAGCAGCCAAGAACCTAGCGGGGGGGATGAGCAGTTCTTC. It codes for CASSQEPSGGDEQFF. J is TRBJ2-1 and V is TRBV4-1, with 12 bases that match TRBD2. The J segment lost 8 bases and the V segment lost 0 bases, leaving 2 bases of the junction unmatched. Germline V gene data show CDR1 as MGHRA and CDR2 as YSYEKL. The CDR3 has 15 residues.